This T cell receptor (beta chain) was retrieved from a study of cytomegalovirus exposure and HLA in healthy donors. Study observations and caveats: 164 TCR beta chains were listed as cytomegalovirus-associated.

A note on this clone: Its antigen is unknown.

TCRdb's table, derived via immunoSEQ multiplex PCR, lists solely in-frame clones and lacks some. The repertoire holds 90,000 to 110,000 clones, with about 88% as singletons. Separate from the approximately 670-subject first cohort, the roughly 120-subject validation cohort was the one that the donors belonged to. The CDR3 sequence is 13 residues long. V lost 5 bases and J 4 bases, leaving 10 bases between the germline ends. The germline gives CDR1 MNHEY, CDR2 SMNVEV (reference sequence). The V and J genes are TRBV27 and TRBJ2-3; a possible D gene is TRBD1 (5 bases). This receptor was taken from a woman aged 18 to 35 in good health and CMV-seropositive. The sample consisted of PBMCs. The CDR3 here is CASSPPGPDTQYF. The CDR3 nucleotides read TGTGCCAGCAGTCCCCCAGGGCCAGATACGCAGTATTTT.